The 19 T cell receptor beta chains presented below share a single source sample, sequenced in a study of identifying expanded T cells in peripheral blood. This table comes from immunoSEQ multiplex PCR, and its TCRdb copy is limited to in-frame clones, with some not included. The data hold about 53,000 clones, with under 85% observed a single time. Sequencing was carried out using blood. Receptors originate from a person between 18 and 75 years old in good health.

This clone was counted once. This chain links TRBV5-1 with TRBJ2-1, with unresolved D. The CDR3 loop spans 14 amino acids. V was clipped by 0 bases and J by 7 bases, with 11 bases between them. Per the germline V gene, CDR1 is SGHRS and CDR2 is YFSETQ. CDR3 amino acids: CASSLGARGNEQFF. CDR3 DNA sequence: TGCGCCAGCAGCTTGGGGGCTAGAGGAAATGAGCAGTTCTTC. Based on the CDR3 plus reference TRBV5-1 and TRBJ2-1, the full variable domain is KAGVTQTPRYLIKTRGQQVTLSCSPISGHRSVSWYQQTPGQGLQFLFEYFSETQRNKGNFPGRFSGRQFSNSRSEMNVSTLELGDSALYLCASSLGARGNEQFFGPGTRLTVL.

This sequence joins TRBV2 and TRBJ2-1; 9 nucleotides match TRBD2. Germline V gene sequence: CDR1 SNHLY, CDR2 FYNNEI. V was pared by 5 bases and J by 0 bases, with 8 bases of the junction left unmatched. This CDR3 comprises 17 residues. CDR3 protein: CASSPAGGSSSYNEQFF. CDR3 coding DNA: TGTGCCAGCAGTCCAGCGGGAGGCTCAAGCTCCTACAATGAGCAGTTCTTC.

The genes are TRBV7-3 and TRBJ1-1; D remains unclear. The CDR3 totals 14 residues. In germline, CDR1 is SGHTA, CDR2 FQGTGA. V shed 1 base and J shed 1 base, with 7 bases lying between them. CDR3: CASSLNRQNTEAFF. The CDR3 DNA is TGTGCCAGCAGCTTAAATAGGCAGAACACTGAAGCTTTCTTT. Complete variable domain (other parts from reference TRBV7-3 and TRBJ1-1): GAGVSQTPSNKVTEKGKYVELRCDPISGHTALYWYRQSLGQGPEFLIYFQGTGAADDSGLPNDRFFAVRPEGSVSTLKIQRTERGDSAVYLCASSLNRQNTEAFFGQGTRLTVV.

The chain carries TRBV28 and TRBJ1-2; 7 bases are shared with TRBD1. V shed 6 bases, J shed 2 bases, and the junction held 9 bases outside the gene matches. The CDR3 has 15 residues. Germline CDR1 is MDHEN and CDR2 is SYDVKM. The DNA of the CDR3 is TGTGCCAGCAGCCTCCTCTGGGGACAGAACTATGGCTACACCTTC. It yields the protein CASSLLWGQNYGYTF.

CDR3: CASSDTWASPAGDVYGYTF. CDR3 DNA sequence: TGTGCCAGCAGTGACACTTGGGCCAGTCCAGCAGGCGATGTCTATGGCTACACCTTC. The chain combines TRBV6-1 with TRBJ1-2; D gene ambiguous. The length of the CDR3 is 19 residues. V was shortened by 3 bases and J by 4 bases, with 27 bases between the two germline ends. Per germline, CDR1 MNHNS and CDR2 SASEGT.

This clone was detected a few times. The chain has TRBV11-2 and TRBJ1-1; D is undetermined. CDR3 length: 16 amino acids. CDR1 is SGHAT, CDR2 FQNNGV, per germline. V gave up 1 base and J gave up 0 bases, with 12 bases separating them. The CDR3 loop reads CASSLVGWGMNTEAFF. The CDR3 nucleotides read TGTGCCAGCAGCTTAGTGGGGTGGGGAATGAACACTGAAGCTTTCTTT.

V usage is TRBV11-1 and J usage is TRBJ2-5; tentatively, D is TRBD2 (6 bases). CDR1 and CDR2 from the germline V gene are SGHAT and FQDESV (reference sequence). The CDR3 has 17 residues. Between the trimmed V and J ends, which lost 5 bases and 3 bases, there was a span of 22 bases. CDR3 region: CASSPKSRGRTKETQYF. The CDR3 DNA reads TGTGCCAGCAGCCCAAAGTCCCGGGGGAGAACGAAAGAGACCCAGTACTTC. Combining the CDR3 with reference TRBV11-1 and TRBJ2-5 gives the whole variable domain EAEVAQSPRYKITEKSQAVAFWCDPISGHATLYWYRQILGQGPELLVQFQDESVVDDSQLPKDRFSAERLKGVDSTLKIQPAELGDSAMYLCASSPKSRGRTKETQYFGPGTRLLVL.

The chain has TRBV7-8 and TRBJ2-6; tentatively, D is TRBD1 (6 bases). This CDR3 region has 17 residues. Germline V lookup: CDR1 SGHVS, CDR2 FQNEAQ. V was shortened by 4 bases and J by 0 bases, with 13 bases between the two germline ends. CDR3 bases: TGTGCCAGCAGCTACGGACAGATACCCTCTGGGGCCAACGTCCTGACTTTC. Its translation: CASSYGQIPSGANVLTF.

The chain combines TRBV15 with TRBJ1-2, with 7 bases that match TRBD1. V was clipped by 0 bases and J by 8 bases; unmatched bases: 15. Germline CDR1 is LNHNV and CDR2 is YYDKDF (reference sequence). The CDR3 extends over 17 amino acids. CDR3 protein: CATSRDPATVRGGGYTF. In DNA, the CDR3 is TGTGCCACCAGCAGAGATCCCGCAACTGTCAGGGGGGGAGGCTACACCTTC.

J is TRBJ1-1 and V is TRBV7-9; D uncertain. Germline values: CDR1 SEHNR, CDR2 FQNEAQ (reference sequence). V was shortened by 4 bases and J by 5 bases, with 14 bases between the two germline ends. The length of the CDR3 is 14 residues. CDR3 DNA: TGTGCCAGCAGCTACGACCGCCGAGGGACTGAAGCTTTCTTT. Residues: CASSYDRRGTEAFF.

This chain joins TRBV2 and TRBJ2-5, with TRBD2 identical over 7 bases. The length of the CDR3 is 14 residues. The germline V gene encodes CDR1 SNHLY and CDR2 FYNNEI. V lost 6 bases to trimming and J lost 8 bases; unmatched junction nucleotides: 12. This CDR3 is CASRSGEVLFTQYF. The CDR3 bases are TGTGCCAGCAGGAGCGGGGAGGTTCTTTTTACCCAGTACTTC.

The chain links TRBV7-2 to TRBJ2-7; TRBD1 or TRBD2 may be the D gene (6 bases each). Germline CDR1 and CDR2: SGHTA and FQGNSA. Trimming cost V 5 bases and J 7 bases, with 21 bases left between them. The CDR3 consists of 15 residues. The CDR3 bases are TGTGCCAGCAGCCCCCTAGCGAGGGGGTACCGGGAGCAGTACTTC. The encoded protein is CASSPLARGYREQYF. Supplemented by reference TRBV7-2 and TRBJ2-7, the full variable domain reads GAGVSQSPSNKVTEKGKDVELRCDPISGHTALYWYRQSLGQGLEFLIYFQGNSAPDKSGLPSDRFSAERTGGSVSTLTIQRTQQEDSAVYLCASSPLARGYREQYFGPGTRLTVT.

V usage is TRBV5-5 and J usage is TRBJ2-7; D perhaps matches TRBD1 (5 bases). Germline values: CDR1 SGHKS, CDR2 YYEKEE (reference sequence). The CDR3 sequence is 14 residues long. V lost 4 bases, J lost 2 bases, and 13 bases lay in between. CDR3 loop: CASSPSRVPYEQYF. CDR3 sequence (DNA): TGTGCCAGCAGCCCATCCAGGGTCCCCTACGAGCAGTACTTC.

The chain is built from TRBV6-5 and TRBJ1-2; D is unclear. CDR1 and CDR2 (germline): MNHEY, SVGAGI. The V gene lost 3 bases and the J gene lost 0 bases, with 8 bases spanning the gap. The CDR3 covers 14 residues. The DNA for the CDR3 is TGTGCCAGCAGTTATCACAGCACTAACTATGGCTACACCTTC. Its translation: CASSYHSTNYGYTF.

This CDR3 is CASSGDRGTIYNEQFF. CDR3 DNA sequence: TGTGCCAGCAGCGGGGACAGGGGGACAATATACAATGAGCAGTTCTTC. The rearrangement links TRBV5-6 to TRBJ2-1; TRBD1 matches at 11 bases. This CDR3 is 16 amino acids long. The germline gives CDR1 SGHDT, CDR2 YYEEEE. Trimming cost V 4 bases and J 4 bases; bases outside gene matches: 7.

This clone has just one count. The chain is built from TRBV6-6 and TRBJ2-7; 10 nucleotides line up with TRBD1. V lost 7 bases and J lost 3; bases outside the gene matches: 6. Germline loops: CDR1 MNHNY, CDR2 SVGAGI (reference sequence). This CDR3 spans 14 amino acids. CDR3 nucleotide sequence: TGTGCCAGCAACCTCGGGACAGGGGACTACGAGCAGTACTTC. Translated: CASNLGTGDYEQYF.

V is TRBV4-1 and J is TRBJ1-2; the match to TRBD1 covers 7 bases. The J segment lost 3 bases and the V segment lost 0 bases, leaving 4 bases of the junction unmatched. Germline CDR1 reads MGHRA; CDR2 reads YSYEKL. This CDR3 is 15 amino acids long. The CDR3 region is CASSQERGPDYGYTF. In DNA, the CDR3 is TGCGCCAGCAGCCAAGAGAGGGGGCCCGACTATGGCTACACCTTC.

V gene TRBV6-6 combines with J gene TRBJ2-4; 11 bases are shared with TRBD1. Trimming took 10 bases from V and 5 from J; bases not matched to a gene: 4. Per germline, CDR1 MNHNY and CDR2 SVGAGI (reference sequence). There are 13 residues in the CDR3. CDR3 region: CATKGQGENIQYF. DNA of the CDR3: TGTGCCACCAAGGGACAGGGGGAAAACATTCAGTACTTC.

The chain carries TRBV10-2 and TRBJ1-4; tentative D call: TRBD1 (5 bases). The CDR3 runs to 12 residues. The ends were cut back, 2 bases at V and 14 bases at J, with 12 bases in the middle. Germline assignment: CDR1 WSHSY and CDR2 SAAADI. This CDR3 reads CASSERQGGLFF. In DNA form, the CDR3 reads TGCGCCAGCAGTGAGAGGCAGGGTGGCCTGTTTTTT.